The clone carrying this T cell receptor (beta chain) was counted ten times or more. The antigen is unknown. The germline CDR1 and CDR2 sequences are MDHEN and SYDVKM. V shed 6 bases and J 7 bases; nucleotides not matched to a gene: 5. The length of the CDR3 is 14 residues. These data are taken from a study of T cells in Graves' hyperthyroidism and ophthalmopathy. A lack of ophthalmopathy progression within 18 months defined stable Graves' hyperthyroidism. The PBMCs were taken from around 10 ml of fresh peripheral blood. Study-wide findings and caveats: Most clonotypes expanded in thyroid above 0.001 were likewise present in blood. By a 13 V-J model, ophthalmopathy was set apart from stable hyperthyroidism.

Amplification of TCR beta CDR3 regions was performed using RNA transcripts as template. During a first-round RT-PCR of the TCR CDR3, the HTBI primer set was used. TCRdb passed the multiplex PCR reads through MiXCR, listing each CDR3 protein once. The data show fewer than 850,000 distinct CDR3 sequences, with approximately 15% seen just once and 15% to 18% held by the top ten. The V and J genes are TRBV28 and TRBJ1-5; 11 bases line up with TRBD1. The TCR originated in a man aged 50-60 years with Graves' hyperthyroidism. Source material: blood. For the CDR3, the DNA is TGTGCCAGCAGCCCGGGGACAGGGGGACAGCCCCAGCATTTT. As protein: CASSPGTGGQPQHF.